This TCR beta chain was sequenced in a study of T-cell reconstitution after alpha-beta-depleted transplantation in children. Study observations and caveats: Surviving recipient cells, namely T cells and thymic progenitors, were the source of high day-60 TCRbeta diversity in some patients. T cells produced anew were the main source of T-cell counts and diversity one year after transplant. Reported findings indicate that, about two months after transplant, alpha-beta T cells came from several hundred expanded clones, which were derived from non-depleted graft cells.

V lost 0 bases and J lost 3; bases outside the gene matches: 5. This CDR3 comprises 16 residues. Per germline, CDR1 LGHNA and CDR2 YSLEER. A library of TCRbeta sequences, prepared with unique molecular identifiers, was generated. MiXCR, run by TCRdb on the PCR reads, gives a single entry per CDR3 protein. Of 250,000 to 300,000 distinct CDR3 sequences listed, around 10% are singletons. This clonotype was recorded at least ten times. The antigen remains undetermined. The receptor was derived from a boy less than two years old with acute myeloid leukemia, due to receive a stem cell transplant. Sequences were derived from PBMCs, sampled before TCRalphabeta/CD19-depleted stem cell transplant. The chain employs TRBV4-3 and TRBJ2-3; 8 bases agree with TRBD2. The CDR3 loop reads CASSQDLGGRTDTQYF. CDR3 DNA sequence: TGCGCCAGCAGCCAAGATCTGGGCGGGAGGACAGATACGCAGTATTTT.